This TCR beta chain came from a study of CD8+ T cells in alopecia areata (dated by TCRdb to the late 2010s). In the study overall: To study T cell clonal expansion in alopecia areata, the researchers applied high-throughput TCRbeta sequencing to both the C3H/HeJ mouse model and human patients. Clonality in the scalp was compared among normal scalp (n=4), patchy alopecia areata scalp (n=8), and alopecia totalis/universalis scalp (n=8). Human TCRbeta sequencing covered scalp tissue and sorted CD4+ and CD8+ peripheral blood T cells from patchy and totalis/universalis alopecia areata patients and healthy controls. RNA came from the PAXgene miRNA kit for fixed scalp, the miRNeasy kit for PBMCs, and the RNeasy kit for mouse skin. TCRbeta CDR3 regions were amplified by immunoSEQ multiplex PCR with 35 Vbeta forward and 13 Jbeta reverse primers. What the work shows at the level of the full study, not this receptor alone: Unlike mouse skin, which is dominated by gammadelta T cells, normal human skin has resident alphabeta T cells that are also sequenced, and this complicates analysis of the scalp TCR repertoire. Lesional scalp, especially in alopecia totalis/universalis, showed higher clonality and more expanded CD8+ clones than normal scalp, suggesting antigenic drive. Shared TCR sequences between patients were less evident than in mice, which may be partly attributable to HLA diversity in the patient population.

After PBMCs were isolated by density centrifugation and stained for CD3, CD4 and CD8, a FACSAria was used to sort CD4+ and CD8+ T cells. Scalp biopsies and blood samples were provided by unaffected controls. Libraries were constructed by the immunoSEQ multiplex PCR assay. RNA was extracted from all samples and reverse transcribed into cDNA, which served as template for TCR sequencing. First-strand cDNA was synthesized with SuperScript III using a 2:1 mix of oligo-dT and random hexamers. A synthetic immune receptor repertoire was used to assess amplification bias, and residual bias was removed computationally. In the authors' own workflow: Raw reads were preprocessed to remove errors, and CDR3 was defined by IMGT conventions from the conserved cysteine to phenylalanine. Clonality was computed as 1 minus the Shannon entropy, with the entropy normalized by log2 of the number of productive unique TCRs. Whether each scalp clone was CD4 or CD8 was inferred by checking scalp TCRbeta sequences against the CD4 and CD8 repertoires from sorted blood. Not all clones reach the TCRdb copy of this immuneACCESS table, which keeps in-frame sequences only. Checked studies attribute under half of the gap to unresolved V genes and leave the rest unexplained. V and J calls and clone size are those listed in that table; D and trimming were worked out from the DNA. Across this sample there are more than 100,000 clones, with roughly 50% seen only once. In total, the top ten clones hold around 8.8% of the sample.

Points on this clone: The specificity of this receptor is unknown. Per-nucleotide qualities are absent, and no much larger clonotype sits a single base away.

The CDR3 has 13 amino acids, counting the end cysteine and phenylalanine. Kept here is only the CDR3 DNA, which spans 39 bases and is read in frame from base 1. According to the germline V gene (reference sequence), CDR1 reads LNHDA and CDR2 reads SQIVND. V and J lose 5 bases and 5 bases, and a span of 9 bases separates them. The TCR originated in a human donor in good health. Sequenced sample: CD4+ T cells sorted from blood. The rearranged segments are TRBV19 and TRBJ1-4; no D gene can be assigned with confidence. The DNA sequence is as follows: TGTGCCAGTAGTCCCAGGCCAAATGAAAAACTGTTTTTT. Its amino acids are CASSPRPNEKLFF.